The TCR beta chain under discussion was sequenced for a study of CD8+ T cells in alopecia areata. Study overall: Patients in the treated group were given tofacitinib by mouth, 5 to 10 mg twice a day. General study points: Patients shared TCRs less clearly than mice did, possibly for HLA-related reasons. Scalp clonality decreased significantly with tofacitinib, and so did expanded CD8+ clones among the top 100.

The treatment here: oral pan-JAK inhibitor, 5-10 mg twice daily. It was from alopecia areata patients that lesional scalp punch biopsies and peripheral blood were collected. On this clone itself: Its antigen remains unidentified.

Reverse transcribed after extraction, RNA yielded cDNA as the sequencing template. Here immunoSEQ multiplex PCR was the method, and the copy in TCRdb shows in-frame clones only, minus some. The sample consists of about 220,000 clones, more than 45% of them appearing once. The V end lost 3 bases, the J end lost 1 base, and 15 bases lay between the germline ends. The CDR3 covers 15 residues. Per germline, CDR1 GTSNPN and CDR2 SVGIG (reference sequence). V usage is TRBV30 and J usage is TRBJ2-5, with D perhaps TRBD1 (6 bases). The input for sequencing was CD4+ T cells sorted from blood, taken at week 4, from a patient treated with tofacitinib. The sequence was obtained from a human donor with alopecia areata. The CDR3 DNA sequence: TGTGCCTGGAGCGACCCCAGGGGTCCCCAAGAGACCCAGTACTTC. Its protein product is CAWSDPRGPQETQYF.